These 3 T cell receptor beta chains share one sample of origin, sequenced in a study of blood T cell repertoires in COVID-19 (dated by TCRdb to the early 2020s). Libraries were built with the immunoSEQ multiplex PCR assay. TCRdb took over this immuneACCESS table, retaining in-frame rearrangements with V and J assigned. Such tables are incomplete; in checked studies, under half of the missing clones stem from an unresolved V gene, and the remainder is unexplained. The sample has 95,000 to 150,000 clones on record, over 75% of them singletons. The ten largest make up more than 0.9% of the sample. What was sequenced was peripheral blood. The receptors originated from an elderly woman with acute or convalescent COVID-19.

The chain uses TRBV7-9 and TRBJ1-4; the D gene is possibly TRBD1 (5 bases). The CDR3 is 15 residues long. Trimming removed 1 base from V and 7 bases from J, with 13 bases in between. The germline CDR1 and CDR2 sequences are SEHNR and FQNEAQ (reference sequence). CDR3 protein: CASSLGGLGSEKLFF. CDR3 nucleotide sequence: TGTGCCAGCAGCTTAGGGGGACTGGGGAGTGAAAAACTGTTTTTT.

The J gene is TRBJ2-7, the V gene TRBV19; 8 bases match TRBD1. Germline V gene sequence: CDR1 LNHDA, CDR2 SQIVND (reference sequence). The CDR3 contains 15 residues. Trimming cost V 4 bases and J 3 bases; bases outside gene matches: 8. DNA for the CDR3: TGTGCCAGTAGTAATAAACGACAGGGGATCTACGAGCAGTACTTC. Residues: CASSNKRQGIYEQYF.

The CDR3 spells CASSQRMSQNQPQHF. The CDR3 nucleotides are TGTGCCAGCAGTCAGCGTATGTCCCAAAATCAGCCCCAGCATTTT. The rearrangement joins TRBV6-5 to TRBJ1-5, with no clear D. The CDR3 is 15 amino acids. V was shortened by 5 bases and J by 4 bases, with 15 bases between the two germline ends. Looked up from germline, CDR1 is MNHEY and CDR2 is SVGAGI.